Included here is one TCR beta chain sequence, with context. V trimming: 8 bases; J trimming: 0 bases; junction bases outside the gene matches: 11. The CDR3 length is 17 residues. Germline-derived CDR1 and CDR2 are MNHNS and SASEGT. The sample is drawn from a study of T cells in Graves' hyperthyroidism and ophthalmopathy. Amplification of TCR beta CDR3 regions used RNA as the template. First-round RT-PCR of the TCR CDR3 relied on the HTBI primer set. TCRdb re-analysed the multiplex PCR reads in MiXCR, keeping a single row per CDR3 protein. Of fewer than 350,000 distinct CDR3 sequences listed, roughly 18% are singletons. The definition of stable Graves' hyperthyroidism was no ophthalmopathy progression within 18 months. Patients were excluded because of uncontrolled infection, other autoimmune disease, pregnancy or lactation.

Input material: blood. This TCR came from a woman in her forties or fifties with Graves' hyperthyroidism. The rearrangement uses TRBV6-1 and TRBJ2-2; 8 nucleotides agree with TRBD2. The chain's CDR3 is CASHGGVGDPNTGELFF. The CDR3 region has the DNA TGTGCCAGCCACGGGGGGGTGGGGGATCCGAACACCGGGGAGCTGTTTTTT.